The clone carrying this T cell receptor beta chain has a handful of counts. No antigen is known for it. The sample comes from a study of cytomegalovirus exposure and HLA in healthy donors. Turning to the study itself: Researchers found that about four fifths of about 400 genotyped donors fell within the Caucasian-associated ancestry cluster.

The study, taken as a whole, reports: Associated with HLA alleles at 0.05 false discovery rate in a later analysis were approximately 17,000 TCR beta sequences.

PCR used 60 Vbeta primers and 13 Jbeta primers. Produced via immunoSEQ multiplex PCR; TCRdb's table is partial and in-frame only. There are around 130,000 clones in the sample; 81% occur only once, and 2% to 2.5% lies in the top ten. It was healthy bone marrow donors who served as donors. The sequenced sample was PBMCs. The source is a woman in her thirties or forties in good health and CMV-seronegative.

The CDR3 loop is CASSRDRVDQPQHF. For the CDR3, the DNA is TGCGCCAGCAGCCGGGACAGGGTCGATCAGCCCCAGCATTTT. This chain joins TRBV4-1 and TRBJ1-5; 9 bases are a match to TRBD1. V lost 4 bases to trimming and J lost 5 bases; unmatched junction nucleotides: 3. Germline lookup yields CDR1 MGHRA and CDR2 YSYEKL. The length of the CDR3 is 14 residues.